This T cell receptor (beta chain) is from a study of CD8 T cells in Susac syndrome. Findings and caveats of the study: Susac CD8+ cells expanded clonally the most in TEMRA cells and in active patients. The study recognized that the number of individuals in its TCR sequencing and HLA analysis was relatively small.

Recently defined diagnostic criteria classed the Susac syndrome patients as definite or probable. Random hexamers served to reverse transcribe about 0.5 to 1 ug RNA. TCRdb itself ran the immunoSEQ multiplex PCR reads through MiXCR, one entry per CDR3 protein. The sample holds some 140,000 distinct CDR3 sequences; over 90% are singletons and the top ten take 0.18%. For this clonotype: Its target is not known.

The TCR comes from a human donor with Susac syndrome. Sample: CD8+ T cells from PBMCs.

DNA for the CDR3: TGCAGTGCCCCGGCTGAGCGGGACGGTGCAGATACGCAGTATTTT. Amino acid sequence: CSAPAERDGADTQYF. The V and J genes are TRBV20-1 and TRBJ2-3; 7 bases align to TRBD2. V was pared by 6 bases and J by 4 bases, with 13 bases of the junction left unmatched. CDR1 DFQATT and CDR2 SNEGSKA come from the germline V gene (reference sequence). The CDR3 spans 15 residues.